These T cell receptor beta chains were read from a single sample in a study of OX40 agonist ivuxolimab in advanced cancers. TCRdb keeps only in-frame clones here, not all; method: immunoSEQ multiplex PCR. The table shows 13,000 or so clones, with approximately 80% occurring only once. The source was CD4+ or CD8+ T cells sorted from blood, collected in a trial of the OX40 agonist ivuxolimab. These receptors were taken from an adult with an advanced solid tumor such as melanoma, head and neck, liver or kidney cancer. Both conserved end residues are part of each CDR3. D genes are given only for firm matches. Expanded clones are given a class, and other clones once, few, many or no size at all.

TRBJ2-7,TRBV28,medium-sized,.,CASRTGTSPMEQYF,TGTGCCAGCAGGACCGGGACATCTCCTATGGAGCAGTACTTC
TRBJ2-1,TRBV6-4,.,TRBD2,CASSDSNGGGADEQFF,TGTGCCAGCAGTGACTCGAATGGCGGGGGGGCCGATGAGCAGTTCTTC
TRBJ2-1,TRBV6-4,.,TRBD1,CASGEGQGSYNEQFF,TGTGCCAGCGGCGAGGGACAGGGCTCCTACAATGAGCAGTTCTTC
TRBJ1-2,TRBV7-8,.,TRBD1,CASSTGQGSSYGYTF,TGTGCCAGCAGCACCGGACAGGGCTCTAGCTATGGCTACACCTTC
TRBJ2-7,TRBV7-2,large,.,CASSFTGTETYEQYF,TGTGCCAGCAGCTTTACGGGGACCGAGACCTACGAGCAGTACTTC
TRBJ1-1,TRBV30,.,.,CAWSRDEGTEAFF,TGTGCCTGGAGTAGGGACGAGGGCACTGAAGCTTTCTTT
TRBJ1-5,TRBV6-1,.,.,CASRTPGAFQPQHF,TGTGCCAGCAGGACCCCGGGCGCTTTCCAGCCCCAGCATTTT
TRBJ1-1,TRBV14,.,.,CASSQVGGTEAFF,TGTGCCAGCAGCCAAGTGGGAGGCACTGAAGCTTTCTTT
TRBJ2-7,TRBV7-9,.,.,CASSFYPYEQYF,TGTGCCAGCAGCTTTTATCCCTACGAGCAGTACTTC
TRBJ1-3,TRBV7-9,.,.,CASPARQPDSGNTIYF,TGTGCCAGCCCCGCCCGACAACCCGACTCTGGAAACACCATATATTTT
TRBJ1-1,TRBV5-1,.,.,CASSSGGSEAFF,TGCGCCAGCAGCTCGGGAGGTTCTGAAGCTTTCTTT
TRBJ1-1,TRBV2,.,.,CASSEGSWTEAFF,TGTGCCAGCAGTGAGGGTAGTTGGACTGAAGCTTTCTTT
TRBJ2-2,TRBV6-5,once,.,CASSLQPPGDTGELFF,TGTGCCAGCAGTTTACAACCCCCCGGGGACACCGGGGAGCTGTTTTTT
TRBJ1-1,TRBV11-2,.,.,CASSPFPDLNTEAFF,TGTGCCAGCAGCCCCTTCCCGGATTTGAACACTGAAGCTTTCTTT
TRBJ1-5,TRBV28,once,.,CASSLNRANQPQHF,TGTGCCAGCAGCCTGAATAGGGCGAATCAGCCCCAGCATTTT
TRBJ2-5,TRBV6-5,once,TRBD1,CASSTGQGKTQYF,TGTGCCAGCAGTACGGGACAGGGAAAGACCCAGTACTTC
TRBJ1-1,TRBV28,.,TRBD1,CASSFLLGQGSAGHEAFF,TGTGCCAGCAGTTTCCTCTTGGGACAGGGGAGCGCCGGCCACGAAGCTTTCTTT
TRBJ2-7,TRBV7-6,.,.,CASSLGNRQYF,TGTGCCAGCAGCTTAGGGAATCGGCAGTACTTC
TRBJ1-1,TRBV7-9,few,.,CASSPLGNTEAFF,TGTGCCAGCAGCCCGCTCGGGAACACTGAAGCTTTCTTT
TRBJ2-7,TRBV19,.,TRBD1,CASSPRGTYEQYF,TGTGCCAGTAGTCCCAGGGGGACCTACGAGCAGTACTTC
TRBJ2-1,TRBV21-1,.,.,CASSANMAYNEQFF,TGTGCCAGCAGCGCAAATATGGCCTACAATGAGCAGTTCTTC
TRBJ2-6,TRBV6-1,.,.,CASSERPSGANVLTF,TGTGCCAGCAGTGAACGGCCCTCTGGGGCCAACGTCCTGACTTTC
TRBJ2-1,TRBV5-1,.,.,CASTLVGSSYNEQFF,TGCGCCAGCACCTTAGTGGGATCATCCTACAATGAGCAGTTCTTC
TRBJ2-2,TRBV5-1,.,.,CASSRATANTGELFF,TGCGCCAGCAGCCGGGCCACAGCGAACACCGGGGAGCTGTTTTTT
TRBJ2-2,TRBV6-6,.,TRBD1,CASSIQGADGELFF,TGTGCCAGCAGTATACAGGGGGCTGATGGGGAGCTGTTTTTT
TRBJ1-2,TRBV6-5,.,TRBD1,CASSPRQGDDGYTF,TGTGCCAGCAGCCCAAGACAGGGCGACGATGGCTACACCTTC
TRBJ2-5,TRBV9,.,TRBD1,CASSEEGQEETQYF,TGTGCCAGCAGCGAGGAGGGACAGGAAGAGACCCAGTACTTC
TRBJ2-2,TRBV27,.,.,CASSPLGGGDTGELFF,TGTGCCAGCAGTCCCTTAGGGGGAGGGGACACCGGGGAGCTGTTTTTT
TRBJ1-1,TRBV29-1,.,TRBD1,CSVEDLVRGGTEAFF,TGCAGCGTTGAAGATCTTGTCAGGGGGGGAACTGAAGCTTTCTTT
TRBJ2-7,TRBV7-6,.,.,CASSLSMGAYEQYF,TGTGCCAGCAGCTTATCCATGGGGGCGTACGAGCAGTACTTC
TRBJ2-7,TRBV28,.,.,CASSTDRRTAIEQYF,TGTGCCAGCAGCACCGATCGTCGGACAGCCATAGAGCAGTACTTC
TRBJ2-1,TRBV7-6,.,.,CASSLAPGGLYNEQFF,TGTGCCAGCAGCTTAGCGCCGGGGGGCCTCTACAATGAGCAGTTCTTC
TRBJ2-1,TRBV6-5,.,TRBD2,CASSLAGWYNEQFF,TGTGCCAGCAGTCTAGCGGGGTGGTACAATGAGCAGTTCTTC
TRBJ2-7,TRBV7-6,.,.,CASSLGGETLYEQYF,TGTGCCAGCAGCTTAGGCGGGGAGACGCTTTACGAGCAGTACTTC
TRBJ2-3,TRBV7-9,.,.,CASSFLGGDDFNTQYF,TGTGCCAGCAGCTTTCTGGGAGGCGACGATTTTAATACGCAGTATTTT
TRBJ2-7,TRBV7-8,.,.,CASSAFSGEYYEQYF,TGTGCCAGCAGCGCCTTTTCTGGGGAATACTACGAGCAGTACTTC
TRBJ2-2,TRBV2,.,.,CASSVQGPGELFF,TGTGCCAGCAGTGTACAAGGCCCCGGGGAGCTGTTTTTT
TRBJ2-7,TRBV18,.,.,CASSPLGRGGELYEQYF,TGTGCCAGCTCACCACTGGGGCGCGGCGGGGAGCTCTACGAGCAGTACTTC
TRBJ1-6,TRBV7-8,.,TRBD1,CASSPSLDRAVGSPLHF,TGTGCCAGCAGCCCCAGCCTCGACAGGGCAGTTGGTTCACCCCTCCACTTT
TRBJ2-2,TRBV7-8,once,.,CASSLARDTGELFF,TGTGCCAGCAGCTTAGCAAGGGACACCGGGGAGCTGTTTTTT
TRBJ2-1,TRBV7-3,.,TRBD2,CASSLRASGRNLDEQFF,TGTGCCAGCAGCTTAAGGGCTAGCGGGAGAAACCTCGATGAGCAGTTCTTC
TRBJ1-1,TRBV11-2,.,.,CASSLFNTEAFF,TGTGCCAGCAGCTTGTTTAACACTGAAGCTTTCTTT
TRBJ2-7,TRBV28,.,.,CASSSSSNPGRFEQYF,TGTGCCAGCAGTTCGTCCTCCAACCCCGGCCGATTCGAGCAGTACTTC
TRBJ1-2,TRBV6-5,.,.,CASSYSGRIPNYGYTF,TGTGCCAGCAGTTACTCTGGGCGGATTCCTAACTATGGCTACACCTTC
TRBJ2-5,TRBV19,once,.,CASSILEGQETQYF,TGTGCCAGTAGTATCCTGGAGGGCCAAGAGACCCAGTACTTC
TRBJ2-7,TRBV27,.,TRBD1,CASAPGQGGFDEQYF,TGTGCCAGCGCGCCGGGACAGGGTGGTTTCGACGAGCAGTACTTC
TRBJ2-2,TRBV27,.,.,CASSMTRNTGELFF,TGTGCCAGCAGTATGACTCGAAACACCGGGGAGCTGTTTTTT
TRBJ2-1,TRBV9,.,TRBD2,CASSVVGSGNNEQFF,TGTGCCAGCAGCGTAGTTGGTAGCGGGAACAATGAGCAGTTCTTC